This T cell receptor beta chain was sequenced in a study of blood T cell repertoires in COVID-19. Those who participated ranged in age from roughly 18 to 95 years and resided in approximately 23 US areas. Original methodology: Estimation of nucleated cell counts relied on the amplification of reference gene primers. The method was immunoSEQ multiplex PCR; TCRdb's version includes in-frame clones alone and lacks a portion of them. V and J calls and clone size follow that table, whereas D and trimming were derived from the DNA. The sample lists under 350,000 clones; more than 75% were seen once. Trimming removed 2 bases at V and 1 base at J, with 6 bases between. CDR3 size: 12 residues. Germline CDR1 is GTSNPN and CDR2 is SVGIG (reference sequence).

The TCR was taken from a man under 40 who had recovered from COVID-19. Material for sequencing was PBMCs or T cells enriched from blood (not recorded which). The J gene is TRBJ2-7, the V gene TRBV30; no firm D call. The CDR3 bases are TGTGCCTGGAGTCAACTGTCCTACGAGCAGTACTTC. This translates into CAWSQLSYEQYF.